This T cell receptor (beta chain) emerged from a study of blood T cell repertoires in COVID-19. Background on the study: The United States, Italy and Spain were the sources of the acute and convalescent COVID-19 samples. In each case, the material was cDNA or gDNA derived from T cells, B-cell-depleted T cells, or PBMCs.

CDR3 size: 17 residues. Per germline, CDR1 SGHTA and CDR2 FQGNSA. Trimming took 5 bases from V and 8 from J, leaving 25 bases between them. Libraries were prepared by immunoSEQ multiplex PCR; TCRdb keeps only in-frame clonotypes and omits some of them. The sample shows 150,000 to 160,000 clones, around 90% of them seen only once. The V and J genes are TRBV7-2 and TRBJ2-1; D might be TRBD2 (5 bases). The receptor was derived from a man in his fifties or sixties with acute or convalescent COVID-19. The sequenced sample was peripheral blood. CDR3 DNA: TGTGCCAGCAGCCCCCTCAGGCGGGCAAAACACGAGGATGAGCAGTTCTTC. Amino acids: CASSPLRRAKHEDEQFF.